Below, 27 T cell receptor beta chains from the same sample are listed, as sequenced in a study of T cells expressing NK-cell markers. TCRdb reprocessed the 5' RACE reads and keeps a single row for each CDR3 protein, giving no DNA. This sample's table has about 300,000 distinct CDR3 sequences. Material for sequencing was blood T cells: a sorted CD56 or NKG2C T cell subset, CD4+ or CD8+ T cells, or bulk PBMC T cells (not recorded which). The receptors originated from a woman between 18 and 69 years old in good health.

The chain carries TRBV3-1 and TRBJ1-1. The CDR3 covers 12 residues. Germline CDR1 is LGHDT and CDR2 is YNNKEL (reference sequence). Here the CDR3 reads CASSQVGDEAFF.

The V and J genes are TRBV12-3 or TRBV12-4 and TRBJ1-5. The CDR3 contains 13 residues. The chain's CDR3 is CASSGRVGQPQHF.

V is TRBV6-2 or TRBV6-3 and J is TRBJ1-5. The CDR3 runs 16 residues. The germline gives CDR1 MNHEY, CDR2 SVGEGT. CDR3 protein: CAAQGRFQVGNQPQHF.

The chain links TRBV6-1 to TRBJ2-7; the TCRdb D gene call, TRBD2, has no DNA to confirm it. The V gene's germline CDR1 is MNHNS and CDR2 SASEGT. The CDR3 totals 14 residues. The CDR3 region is CASSETSGSVSRYF.

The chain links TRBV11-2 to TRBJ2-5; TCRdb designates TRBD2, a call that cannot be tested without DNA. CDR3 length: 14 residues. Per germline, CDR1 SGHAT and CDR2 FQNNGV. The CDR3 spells CASSPVTGLETQYF.

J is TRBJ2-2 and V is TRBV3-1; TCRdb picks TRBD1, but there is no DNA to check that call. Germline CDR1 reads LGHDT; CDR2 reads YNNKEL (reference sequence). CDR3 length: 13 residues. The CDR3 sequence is CASSLRQGLELFF.

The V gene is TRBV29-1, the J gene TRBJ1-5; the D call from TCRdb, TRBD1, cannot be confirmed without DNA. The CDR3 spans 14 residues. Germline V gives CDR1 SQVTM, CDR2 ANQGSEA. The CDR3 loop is CSVGLGRGLQPQHF.

This CDR3 is CASSQDLGGTSESQYF. The chain combines TRBV4-2 with TRBJ2-7; TCRdb picks TRBD2, but there is no DNA to check that call. This CDR3 is 16 amino acids long. Germline CDR1 reads LGHNA; CDR2 reads YNFKEQ.

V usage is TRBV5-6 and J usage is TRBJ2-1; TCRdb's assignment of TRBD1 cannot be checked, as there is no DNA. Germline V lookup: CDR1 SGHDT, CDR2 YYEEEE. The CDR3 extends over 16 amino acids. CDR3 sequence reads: CASRRDKGTDYNEQFF.

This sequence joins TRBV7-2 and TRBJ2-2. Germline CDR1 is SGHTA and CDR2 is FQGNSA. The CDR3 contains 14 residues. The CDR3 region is CASSPRSGTGELFF.

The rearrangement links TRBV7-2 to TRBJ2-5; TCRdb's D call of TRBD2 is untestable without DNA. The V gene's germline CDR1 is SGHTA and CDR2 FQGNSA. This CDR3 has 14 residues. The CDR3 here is CASSMDHGIQTQYF.

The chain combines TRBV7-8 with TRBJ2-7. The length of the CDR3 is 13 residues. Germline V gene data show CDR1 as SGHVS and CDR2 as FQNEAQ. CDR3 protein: CASSPDRTYEQYF. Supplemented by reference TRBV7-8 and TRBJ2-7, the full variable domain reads GAGVSQSPRYKVAKRGQDVALRCDPISGHVSLFWYQQALGQGPEFLTYFQNEAQLDKSGLPSDRFFAERPEGSVSTLKIQRTQQEDSAVYLCASSPDRTYEQYFGPGTRLTVT.

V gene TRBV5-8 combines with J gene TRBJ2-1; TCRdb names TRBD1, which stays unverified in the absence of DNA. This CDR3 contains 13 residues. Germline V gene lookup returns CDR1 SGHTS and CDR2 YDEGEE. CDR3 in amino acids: CASRGQGPKEQFF. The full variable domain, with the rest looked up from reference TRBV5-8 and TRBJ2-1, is EAGVTQSPTHLIKTRGQQATLRCSPISGHTSVYWYQQALGLGLQFLLWYDEGEERNRGNFPPRFSGRQFPNYSSELNVNALELEDSALYLCASRGQGPKEQFFGPGTRLTVL.

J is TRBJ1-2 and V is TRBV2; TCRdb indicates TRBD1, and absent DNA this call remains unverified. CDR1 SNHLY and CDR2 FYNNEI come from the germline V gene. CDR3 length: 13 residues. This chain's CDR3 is CASSSQQGRGYTF.

CDR3 region: CASSPAGKLGEKLFF. The rearrangement links TRBV12-3 or TRBV12-4 to TRBJ1-4. This CDR3 comprises 15 residues.

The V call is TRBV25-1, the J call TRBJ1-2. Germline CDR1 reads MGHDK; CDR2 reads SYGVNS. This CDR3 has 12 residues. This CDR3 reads CASSDLGRGYTF.

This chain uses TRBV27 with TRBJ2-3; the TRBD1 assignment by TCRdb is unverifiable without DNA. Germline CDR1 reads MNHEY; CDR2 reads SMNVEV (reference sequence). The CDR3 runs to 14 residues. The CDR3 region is CASSLSAPWDTQYF.

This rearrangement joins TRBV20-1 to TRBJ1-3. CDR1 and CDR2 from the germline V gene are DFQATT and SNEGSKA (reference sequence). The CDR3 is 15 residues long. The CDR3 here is CSAPRAGRSGNTIYF.

The CDR3 loop is CASSLTSPTTEAFF. The chain is built from TRBV11-2 and TRBJ1-1. Per the germline V gene, CDR1 is SGHAT and CDR2 is FQNNGV. The CDR3 loop spans 14 amino acids. Based on the CDR3 plus reference TRBV11-2 and TRBJ1-1, the full variable domain is EAGVAQSPRYKIIEKRQSVAFWCNPISGHATLYWYQQILGQGPKLLIQFQNNGVVDDSQLPKDRFSAERLKGVDSTLKIQPAKLEDSAVYLCASSLTSPTTEAFFGQGTRLTVV.

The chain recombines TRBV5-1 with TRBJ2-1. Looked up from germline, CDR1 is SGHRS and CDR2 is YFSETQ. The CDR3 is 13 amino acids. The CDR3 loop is CASSFEVYNEQFF.

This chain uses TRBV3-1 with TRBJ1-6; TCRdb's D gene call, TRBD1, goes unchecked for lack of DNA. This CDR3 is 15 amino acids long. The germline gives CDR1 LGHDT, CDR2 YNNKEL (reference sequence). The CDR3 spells CASSQVSRGNSPLHF.

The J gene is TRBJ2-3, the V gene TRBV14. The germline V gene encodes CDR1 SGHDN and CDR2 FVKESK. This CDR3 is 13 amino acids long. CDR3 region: CASSQRLTDTQYF.

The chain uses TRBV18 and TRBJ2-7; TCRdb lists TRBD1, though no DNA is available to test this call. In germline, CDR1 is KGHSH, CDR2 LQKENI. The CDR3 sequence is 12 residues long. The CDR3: CASSPYRGEQYF. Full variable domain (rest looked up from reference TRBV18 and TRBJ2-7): NAGVMQNPRHLVRRRGQEARLRCSPMKGHSHVYWYRQLPEEGLKFMVYLQKENIIDESGMPKERFSAEFPKEGPSILRIQQVVRGDSAAYFCASSPYRGEQYFGPGTRLTVT.

This CDR3 reads CASGVRGERTEAFF. The V and J genes are TRBV3-1 and TRBJ1-1; TCRdb lists TRBD1, though no DNA is available to test this call. The CDR3 is 14 amino acids. Germline V gene sequence: CDR1 LGHDT, CDR2 YNNKEL (reference sequence).

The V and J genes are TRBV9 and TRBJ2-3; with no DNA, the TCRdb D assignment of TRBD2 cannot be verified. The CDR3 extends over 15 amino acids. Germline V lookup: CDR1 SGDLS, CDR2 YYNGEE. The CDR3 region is CASSVGTSGGDTQYF.

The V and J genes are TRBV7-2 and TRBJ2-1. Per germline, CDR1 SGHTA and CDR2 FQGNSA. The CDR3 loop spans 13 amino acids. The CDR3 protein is CASSLPGWNEQFF.

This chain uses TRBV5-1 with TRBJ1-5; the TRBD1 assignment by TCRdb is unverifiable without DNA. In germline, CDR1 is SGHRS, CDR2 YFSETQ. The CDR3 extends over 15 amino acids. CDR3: CASSQGGGGNQPQHF.